Below are 2 T cell receptor beta chains sequenced from a single sample in a study of PD-1 blockade in classical Hodgkin lymphoma. Using immunoSEQ multiplex PCR, the repertoire was profiled, and TCRdb retains in-frame clones only, with some absent. The profile shows fewer than 45,000 clones, less than 80% of them singletons. Relapse after autologous stem cell transplantation occurred in every patient, and brentuximab vedotin exposure varied. The specimen comprised peripheral blood mononuclear cells (PBMCs), sampled at baseline. Receptors originate from a human donor with classical Hodgkin lymphoma.

This clone has more than one count but fewer than ten. The V gene is TRBV5-1, the J gene TRBJ2-3, with 10 positions matching TRBD1. The CDR3 has 15 residues. Germline values: CDR1 SGHRS, CDR2 YFSETQ. With 2 bases clipped from V and 7 bases from J, the junction kept 7 bases outside the gene matches. The CDR3 spells CASSLGQGVSYTQYF. The DNA of the CDR3 is TGCGCCAGCAGCTTAGGACAGGGGGTCTCATATACGCAGTATTTT.

The J gene is TRBJ1-2, the V gene TRBV28, with D possibly being TRBD1 (5 bases). CDR3 size: 14 residues. V was trimmed by 1 base and J by 7 bases, leaving 13 bases between them. Germline V gene data show CDR1 as MDHEN and CDR2 as SYDVKM. Written as DNA, the CDR3 is TGTGCCAGCAGTTTATTAAATCTTGGGGGTGGCTACACCTTC. Amino acids: CASSLLNLGGGYTF.